This TCR beta chain was identified during a study of blood T cell repertoires in COVID-19. About the research overall: Spain, Italy and the United States supplied samples that represented acute and convalescent COVID-19. The analysed material was cDNA or gDNA that came from T cells, B-cell-depleted T cells, or PBMCs.

This CDR3 contains 15 residues. The V end was cut by 1 base, the J end by 13 bases, with 22 bases between. Germline-derived CDR1 and CDR2 are MNHNS and SASEGT. A Seattle source enrolled patients during active infection and followed them longitudinally. Original processing notes: For nucleated cells, counts were estimated from reference gene primer amplification. Only in-frame clones appear in the TCRdb table, and some are missing; sequencing was by immunoSEQ multiplex PCR. D and trimming come from the DNA, and the V and J calls and clone size come from that table. The sample includes roughly 86,000 clones, approximately 85% of them seen just once.

Sequences were obtained from peripheral blood. The chain couples TRBV6-1 to TRBJ1-2; D is undetermined. This clonotype was obtained from a woman aged 80 or over with COVID-19, enrolled during active disease. The CDR3 coding sequence is TGTGCCAGCAGTGAAGACGGCGGAGCTACTCAAAGGCTCACCTTC. Translated, it gives CASSEDGGATQRLTF.